What follows are 15 T cell receptor beta chains derived from one specimen sequenced in a study of blood T cells in healthy people across ages. Primers used in a second PCR of about 7 to 12 cycles were a sample-barcoded 5' primer and a J-beta primer mix. Each CDR3 protein is one row after TCRdb ran MiXCR on the 5' RACE reads. The sample consists of some 1,000,000 distinct CDR3 sequences, less than 25% of them appearing once. The sample was also linked to a second study, of T cells of mothers and their children.

Specimen: blood. These receptors were obtained from a girl between 2 and 10 years old in good health.

CDR3 amino acids: CASSSGPGTEAFF. CDR3 DNA sequence: TGTGCCAGCTCCTCGGGCCCGGGCACTGAAGCTTTCTTT. The chain links TRBV12-3 or TRBV12-4 to TRBJ1-1, with no clear D. The ends were cut back, 8 bases at V and 4 bases at J, with 14 bases in the middle. This CDR3 region has 13 residues.

This chain connects TRBV7-2 to TRBJ2-7; 8 nucleotides match TRBD2. After removal of 4 bases from V and 4 bases from J, the junction contained 12 bases not matched to a gene. Germline loops: CDR1 SGHTA, CDR2 FQGNSA. This CDR3 contains 16 residues. The CDR3 here is CASSWTSSGSGYEQYF. CDR3 DNA: TGTGCCAGCAGCTGGACGTCAAGCGGGAGCGGGTACGAGCAGTACTTC. The full variable domain, its missing parts supplied by reference TRBV7-2 and TRBJ2-7, is GAGVSQSPSNKVTEKGKDVELRCDPISGHTALYWYRQSLGQGLEFLIYFQGNSAPDKSGLPSDRFSAERTGGSVSTLTIQRTQQEDSAVYLCASSWTSSGSGYEQYFGPGTRLTVT.

This chain links TRBV7-9 with TRBJ2-7, with D perhaps matching TRBD2 (7 bases). In germline, CDR1 is SEHNR, CDR2 FQNEAQ (reference sequence). V lost 8 bases and J lost 2, with 13 bases in between. The CDR3 consists of 13 residues. The CDR3 nucleotides are TGTGCCAGCGACGGAGGGGGGGCCTACGAGCAGTACTTC. Protein product: CASDGGGAYEQYF.

Only a few counts were recorded for this clonotype. V gene TRBV7-2 combines with J gene TRBJ2-5, with D possibly TRBD2 on 7 matching bases. V gave up 4 bases and J gave up 5 bases, with 20 bases separating them. Germline V gene data show CDR1 as SGHTA and CDR2 as FQGNSA. This CDR3 has 16 residues. The CDR3 loop is CASSSGGRRPEETQYF. DNA of the CDR3: TGTGCCAGCAGCTCCGGGGGGCGGCGGCCTGAGGAGACCCAGTACTTC.

The chain couples TRBV10-3 to TRBJ1-6, with D unclear. This CDR3 is 19 amino acids long. The V gene lost 4 bases and the J gene lost 8 bases, with 27 bases spanning the gap. CDR1 is ENHRY, CDR2 SYGVKD, per germline. This chain's CDR3 is CAISVVWSAGRDSDSPLHF. The CDR3 DNA reads as TGTGCCATCAGTGTGGTCTGGTCGGCAGGAAGAGACTCAGATTCACCCCTCCACTTT.

A word on this clonotype: A read error may account for a junction end that differs from germline. V is TRBV4-1 and J is TRBJ2-1, with unresolved D. This CDR3 is 13 amino acids long. Germline V gives CDR1 MGHRA, CDR2 YSYEKL. The CDR3 DNA reads as TGCGCCAGCAACCAAGTTTCTAGCAATGAGCAGTTCTTC. This translates into CASNQVSSNEQFF.

The rearrangement uses TRBV7-8 and TRBJ2-7; maybe TRBD1 (5 bases). The CDR3 has 18 residues. Trimming stripped 5 bases from V and 0 bases from J, with 23 bases between. The germline CDR1 and CDR2 sequences are SGHVS and FQNEAQ. The CDR3 loop is CASSPSPGGRVRSYEQYF. As DNA, the CDR3 is TGTGCCAGCAGCCCATCTCCGGGTGGCAGGGTTCGCTCCTACGAGCAGTACTTC. Based on the CDR3 plus reference TRBV7-8 and TRBJ2-7, the full variable domain is GAGVSQSPRYKVAKRGQDVALRCDPISGHVSLFWYQQALGQGPEFLTYFQNEAQLDKSGLPSDRFFAERPEGSVSTLKIQRTQQEDSAVYLCASSPSPGGRVRSYEQYFGPGTRLTVT.

In its sample, this clonotype was seen a few times. The chain joins TRBV9 to TRBJ2-5; D unresolved. CDR3 length: 13 amino acids. With 4 bases removed from V and 3 bases from J, the gap between germline ends came to 10 bases. Germline loops: CDR1 SGDLS, CDR2 YYNGEE. In nucleotides, the CDR3 is TGTGCCAGCAGCCCCATTATGGAAGAGACCCAGTACTTC. Its translation is CASSPIMEETQYF.

Concerning this clonotype itself: It is unclear where the CDR3 begins or ends on the DNA, so no DNA is shown, and the CDR3 is as TCRdb lists it. V gene TRBV7-9 combines with J gene TRBJ2-1; TRBD1 was called by the table and not checked on the DNA. The CDR3 spans 16 amino acids, including both terminal residues. Germline lookup yields CDR1 SEHNR and CDR2 FQNEAQ (reference sequence). CDR3 sequence reads: CASSFGPGQVKETQYF.

The table lists this clonotype with a few counts. The chain has TRBV28 and TRBJ2-7; D gene uncertain. Trimming took 3 bases from V and 5 from J, leaving 8 bases between them. The CDR3 has 12 residues. The germline V gene encodes CDR1 MDHEN and CDR2 SYDVKM. This CDR3 is CASSFLSDEQYF. DNA of the CDR3: TGTGCCAGCAGTTTCCTCAGCGACGAGCAGTACTTC.

The V call is TRBV10-3, the J call TRBJ2-3, with 10 bases matching TRBD1. The DNA end lines up better with TRBJ1-5; the J call may be wrong. The CDR3 is 14 amino acids. Germline loops: CDR1 ENHRY, CDR2 SYGVKD. In DNA form, the CDR3 reads TGTGCCACCGAGGGACAGGGGATCACAGATACGCAGCATTTT. Its protein is CATEGQGITDTQHF.

The V gene is TRBV4-2, the J gene TRBJ2-3; a weak D match, TRBD1 (6 bases). V lost 6 bases to trimming and J lost 0 bases, with 7 bases between them. Germline V gene data show CDR1 as LGHNA and CDR2 as YNFKEQ. CDR3 size: 13 residues. The CDR3 DNA reads as TGTGCCAGCAGAAGGGGGAGCACAGATACGCAGTATTTT. Translation gives CASRRGSTDTQYF.

A few counts support this clonotype. V is TRBV7-9 and J is TRBJ2-5; 8 nucleotides match TRBD1. The J call may not be correct, given that the DNA end is closer to TRBJ2-1. Germline CDR1 reads SEHNR; CDR2 reads FQNEAQ (reference sequence). This CDR3 region has 14 residues. CDR3 region: CASSPQGVGDEQFF. The CDR3 DNA follows: TGTGCCAGCAGCCCACAGGGGGTTGGGGATGAGCAGTTCTTC.

The V call is TRBV14, the J call TRBJ2-4; 13 nucleotides match TRBD2. Germline loops: CDR1 SGHDN, CDR2 FVKESK. The CDR3 extends over 21 amino acids. V lost 0 bases, J lost 0 bases, and 11 bases stayed unmatched. This CDR3 is CASSQDPPGLAGLLAKNIQYF. The DNA of the CDR3 is TGTGCCAGCAGCCAAGATCCCCCGGGACTAGCGGGACTACTAGCCAAAAACATTCAGTACTTC. The full variable domain, its missing parts supplied by reference TRBV14 and TRBJ2-4, is EAGVTQFPSHSVIEKGQTVTLRCDPISGHDNLYWYRRVMGKEIKFLLHFVKESKQDESGMPNNRFLAERTGGTYSTLKVQPAELEDSGVYFCASSQDPPGLAGLLAKNIQYFGAGTRLSVL.

There are a few counts of this clonotype. The V gene is TRBV11-3, the J gene TRBJ1-2, with 10 bases lining up with TRBD1. The length of the CDR3 is 14 residues. The V gene's germline CDR1 is SGHNT and CDR2 YENEEA. Unmatched junction bases numbered 3, after V lost 4 bases and J lost 4 bases. Written as DNA, the CDR3 is TGTGCCAGCAGCTCGGGACAGGGGACCTATGGCTACACCTTC. Translated, it gives CASSSGQGTYGYTF.